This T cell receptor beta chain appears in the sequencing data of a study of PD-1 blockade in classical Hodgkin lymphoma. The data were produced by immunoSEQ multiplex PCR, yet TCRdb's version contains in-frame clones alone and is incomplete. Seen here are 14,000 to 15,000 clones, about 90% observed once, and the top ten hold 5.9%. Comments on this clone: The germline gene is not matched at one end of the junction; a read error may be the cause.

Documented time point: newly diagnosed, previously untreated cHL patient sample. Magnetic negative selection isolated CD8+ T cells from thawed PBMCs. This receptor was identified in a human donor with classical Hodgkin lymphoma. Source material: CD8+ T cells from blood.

This chain's CDR3 is CASSPFEPGLGPYEQYF. The CDR3 DNA reads as TGTGCTAGCAGCCCCTTCGAACCGGGACTGGGGCCCTACGAGCAGTACTTC. The chain has TRBV7-7 and TRBJ2-7, with a tentative D call TRBD2 (6 bases). This CDR3 has 17 amino acids. CDR1 is SSHAT, CDR2 FNYEAQ, per germline (reference sequence).